The rows below give T cell receptor beta chains drawn from one sample of a study of T cell changes during pregnancy in multiple sclerosis. Measured with immunoSEQ multiplex PCR; TCRdb has only the in-frame clones, and not every one. The data show 25,000 to 30,000 clones, with roughly 89% seen just once and approximately 0.79% held by the top ten. The specimen was CD4+ T cells from peripheral blood mononuclear cells, collected in the second trimester of pregnancy. All receptors derive from a female donor with multiple sclerosis, enrolled in a pregnancy study. The CDR3 runs from the conserved cysteine through the conserved F or W. Each record gives: V gene, CDR3 length, clone size, D gene, J gene, CDR3 protein. A D gene is named only where the DNA matches it firmly. Clone size appears in some rows only: once, few, many, or a class for an expanded clone.

>TRBV9|15|NA|NA|TRBJ2-1
CASSGGSGAYNEQFF
>TRBV2|16|NA|NA|TRBJ2-2
CASSASRAPNTGELFF
>TRBV9|15|NA|TRBD2|TRBJ2-1
CASSVDPSGNNEQFF
>TRBV7-9|15|few|TRBD1|TRBJ1-1
CASSQFQGAVTEAFF
>TRBV5-1|18|NA|TRBD2|TRBJ2-1
CASSRTSGGAVSYNEQFF
>TRBV6-5|14|NA|NA|TRBJ2-1
CASSYSRVYNEQFF
>TRBV7-9|14|NA|TRBD1|TRBJ1-1
CASSSVNRQGEAFF
>TRBV2|13|few|TRBD1|TRBJ1-2
CASKTGLTYGYTF
>TRBV6-6|14|NA|NA|TRBJ1-1
CASSPTERGTEAFF
>TRBV11-2|15|NA|NA|TRBJ2-6
CASSFGHSGANVLTF